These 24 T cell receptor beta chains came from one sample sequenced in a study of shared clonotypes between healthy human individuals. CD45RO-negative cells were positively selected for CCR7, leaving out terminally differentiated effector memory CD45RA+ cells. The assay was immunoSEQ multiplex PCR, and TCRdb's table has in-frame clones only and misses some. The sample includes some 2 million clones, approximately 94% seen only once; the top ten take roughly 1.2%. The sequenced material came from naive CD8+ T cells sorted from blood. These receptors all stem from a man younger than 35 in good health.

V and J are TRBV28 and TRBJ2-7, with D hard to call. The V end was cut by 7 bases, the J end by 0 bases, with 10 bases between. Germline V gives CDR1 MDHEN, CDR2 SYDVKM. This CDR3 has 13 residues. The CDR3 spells CASTHIGSYEQYF. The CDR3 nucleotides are TGTGCCAGCACCCACATCGGCTCCTACGAGCAGTACTTC.

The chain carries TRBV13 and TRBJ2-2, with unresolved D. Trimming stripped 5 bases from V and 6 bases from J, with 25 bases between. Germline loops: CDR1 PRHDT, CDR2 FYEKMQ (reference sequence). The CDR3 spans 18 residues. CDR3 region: CASSNPPHLDLFPGELFF. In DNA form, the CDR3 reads TGTGCCAGCAGCAACCCCCCTCACTTAGACCTCTTCCCCGGGGAGCTGTTTTTT.

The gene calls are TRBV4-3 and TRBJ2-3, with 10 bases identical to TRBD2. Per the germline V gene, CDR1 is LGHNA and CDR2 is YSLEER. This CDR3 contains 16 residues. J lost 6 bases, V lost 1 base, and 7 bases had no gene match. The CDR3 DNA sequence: TGCGCCAGCAGCCAAGCCCCAGCGGGAGGGCCGGATACGCAGTATTTT. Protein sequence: CASSQAPAGGPDTQYF.

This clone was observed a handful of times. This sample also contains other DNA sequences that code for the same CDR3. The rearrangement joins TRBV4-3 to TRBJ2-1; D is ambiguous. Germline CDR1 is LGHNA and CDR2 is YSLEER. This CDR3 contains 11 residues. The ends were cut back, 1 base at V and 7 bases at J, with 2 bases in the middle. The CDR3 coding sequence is TGCGCCAGCAGCCAAGGGAATGAGCAGTTCTTC. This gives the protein CASSQGNEQFF.

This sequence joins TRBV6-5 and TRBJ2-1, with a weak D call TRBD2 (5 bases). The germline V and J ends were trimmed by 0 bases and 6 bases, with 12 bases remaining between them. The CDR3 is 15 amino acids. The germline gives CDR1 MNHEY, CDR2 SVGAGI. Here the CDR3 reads CASSYSLSAGNEQFF. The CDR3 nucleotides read TGTGCCAGCAGTTACTCGTTGTCCGCGGGCAATGAGCAGTTCTTC.

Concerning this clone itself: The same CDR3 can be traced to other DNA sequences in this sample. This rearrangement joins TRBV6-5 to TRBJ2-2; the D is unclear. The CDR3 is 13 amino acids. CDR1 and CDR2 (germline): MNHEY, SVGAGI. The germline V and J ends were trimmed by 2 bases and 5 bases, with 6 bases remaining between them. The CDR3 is CASSYAGTGELFF. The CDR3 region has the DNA TGTGCCAGCAGTTACGCAGGAACCGGGGAGCTGTTTTTT.

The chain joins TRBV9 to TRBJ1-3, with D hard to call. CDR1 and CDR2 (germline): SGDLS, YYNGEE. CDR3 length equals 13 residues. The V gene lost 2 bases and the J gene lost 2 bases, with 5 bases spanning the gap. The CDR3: CASSVDPGNTIYF. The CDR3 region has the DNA TGTGCCAGCAGCGTCGACCCTGGAAACACCATATATTTT.

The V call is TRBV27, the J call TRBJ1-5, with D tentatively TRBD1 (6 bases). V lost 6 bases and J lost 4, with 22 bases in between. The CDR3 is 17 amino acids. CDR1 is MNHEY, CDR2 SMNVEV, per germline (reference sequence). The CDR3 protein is CASSPTRGGQSNQPQHF. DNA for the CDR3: TGTGCCAGCAGCCCCACGAGGGGAGGACAGTCAAATCAGCCCCAGCATTTT.

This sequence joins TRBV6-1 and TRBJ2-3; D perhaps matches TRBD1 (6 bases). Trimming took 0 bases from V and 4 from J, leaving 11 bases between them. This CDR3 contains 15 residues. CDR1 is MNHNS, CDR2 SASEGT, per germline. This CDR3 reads CASSEAPGVADTQYF. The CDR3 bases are TGTGCCAGCAGTGAAGCCCCAGGGGTGGCAGATACGCAGTATTTT.

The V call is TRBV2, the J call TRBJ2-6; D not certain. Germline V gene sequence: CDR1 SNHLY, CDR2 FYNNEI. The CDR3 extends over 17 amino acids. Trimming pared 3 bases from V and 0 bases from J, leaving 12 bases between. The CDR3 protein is CASSDSAPYSGANVLTF. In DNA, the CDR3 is TGTGCCAGCAGTGACTCAGCGCCGTACTCTGGGGCCAACGTCCTGACTTTC.

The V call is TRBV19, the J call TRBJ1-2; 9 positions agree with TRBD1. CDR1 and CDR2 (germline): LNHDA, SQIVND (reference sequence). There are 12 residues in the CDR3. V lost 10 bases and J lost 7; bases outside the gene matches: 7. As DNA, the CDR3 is TGTGCCATCCTGGACAGGGGACGTGGCTACACCTTC. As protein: CAILDRGRGYTF. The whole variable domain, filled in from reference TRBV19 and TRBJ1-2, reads DGGITQSPKYLFRKEGQNVTLSCEQNLNHDAMYWYRQDPGQGLRLIYYSQIVNDFQKGDIAEGYSVSREKKESFPLTVTSAQKNPTAFYLCAILDRGRGYTFGSGTRLTVV.

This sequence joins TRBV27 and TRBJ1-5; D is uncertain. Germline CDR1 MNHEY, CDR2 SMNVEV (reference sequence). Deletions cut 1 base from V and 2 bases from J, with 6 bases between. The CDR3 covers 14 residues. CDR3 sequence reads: CASSLWNGNQPQHF. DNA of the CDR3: TGTGCCAGCAGTTTATGGAACGGCAATCAGCCCCAGCATTTT.

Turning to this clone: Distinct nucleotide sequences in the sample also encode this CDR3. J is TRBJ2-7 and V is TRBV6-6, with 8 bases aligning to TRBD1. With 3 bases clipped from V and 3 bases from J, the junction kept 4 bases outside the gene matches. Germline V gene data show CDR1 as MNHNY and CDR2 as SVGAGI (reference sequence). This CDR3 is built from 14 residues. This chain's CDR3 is CASSYSTGGYEQYF. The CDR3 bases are TGTGCCAGCAGTTATTCCACAGGGGGCTACGAGCAGTACTTC.

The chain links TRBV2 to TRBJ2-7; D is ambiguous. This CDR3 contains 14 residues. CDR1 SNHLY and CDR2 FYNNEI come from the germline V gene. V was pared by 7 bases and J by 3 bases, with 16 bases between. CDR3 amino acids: CASTGPTADYEQYF. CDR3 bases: TGTGCCAGCACCGGTCCTACCGCCGACTACGAGCAGTACTTC.

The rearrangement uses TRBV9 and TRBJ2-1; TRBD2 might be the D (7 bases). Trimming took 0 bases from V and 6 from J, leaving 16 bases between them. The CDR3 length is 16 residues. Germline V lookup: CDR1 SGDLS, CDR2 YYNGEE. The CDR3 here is CASSVVEGEGVNEQFF. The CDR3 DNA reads TGTGCCAGCAGCGTAGTCGAGGGGGAGGGCGTCAATGAGCAGTTCTTC.

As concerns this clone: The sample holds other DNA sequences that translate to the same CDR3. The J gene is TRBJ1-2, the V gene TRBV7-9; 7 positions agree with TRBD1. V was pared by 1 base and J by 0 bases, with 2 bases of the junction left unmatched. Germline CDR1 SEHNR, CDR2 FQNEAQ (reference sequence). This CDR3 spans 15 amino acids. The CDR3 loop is CASSLGTGTNYGYTF. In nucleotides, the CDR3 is TGTGCCAGCAGCTTAGGGACAGGTACTAACTATGGCTACACCTTC.

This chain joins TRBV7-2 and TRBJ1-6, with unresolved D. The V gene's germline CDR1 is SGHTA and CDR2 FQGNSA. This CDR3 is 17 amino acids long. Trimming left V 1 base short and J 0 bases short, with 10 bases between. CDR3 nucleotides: TGTGCCAGCAGCTTAGTCCCAATCAGCTCCTATAATTCACCCCTCCACTTT. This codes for CASSLVPISSYNSPLHF.

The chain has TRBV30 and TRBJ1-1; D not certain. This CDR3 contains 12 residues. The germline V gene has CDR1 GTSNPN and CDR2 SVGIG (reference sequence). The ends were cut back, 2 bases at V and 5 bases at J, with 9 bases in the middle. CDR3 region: CAWSPAGTEAFF. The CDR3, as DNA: TGTGCCTGGAGTCCTGCGGGGACTGAAGCTTTCTTT.

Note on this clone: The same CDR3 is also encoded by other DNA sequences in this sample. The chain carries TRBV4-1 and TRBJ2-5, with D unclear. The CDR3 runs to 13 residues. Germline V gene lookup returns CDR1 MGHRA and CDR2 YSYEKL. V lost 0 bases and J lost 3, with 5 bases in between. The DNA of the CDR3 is TGCGCCAGCAGCCAAGATACCGAAGAGACCCAGTACTTC. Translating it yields CASSQDTEETQYF.

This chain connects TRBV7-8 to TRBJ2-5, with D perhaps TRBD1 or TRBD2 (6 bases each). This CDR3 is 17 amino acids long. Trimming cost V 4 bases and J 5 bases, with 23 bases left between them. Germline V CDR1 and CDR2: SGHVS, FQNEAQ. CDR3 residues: CASSSRLGEQGGETQYF. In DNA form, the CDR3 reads TGTGCCAGCAGCTCAAGACTGGGAGAACAGGGAGGTGAGACCCAGTACTTC.

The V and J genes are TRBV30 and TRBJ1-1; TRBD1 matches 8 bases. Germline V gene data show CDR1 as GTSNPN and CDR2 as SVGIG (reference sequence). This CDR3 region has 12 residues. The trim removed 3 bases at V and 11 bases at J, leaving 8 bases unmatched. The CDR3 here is CAWRERTGPAFF. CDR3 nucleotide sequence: TGTGCCTGGAGGGAAAGGACAGGGCCGGCTTTCTTT.

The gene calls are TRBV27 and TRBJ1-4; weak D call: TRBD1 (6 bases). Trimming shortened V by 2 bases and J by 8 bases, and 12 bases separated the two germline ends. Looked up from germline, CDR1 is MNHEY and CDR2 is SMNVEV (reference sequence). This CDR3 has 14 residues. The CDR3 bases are TGTGCCAGCAGTTTACCGGGGGCAGGCGAAAAACTGTTTTTT. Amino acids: CASSLPGAGEKLFF.

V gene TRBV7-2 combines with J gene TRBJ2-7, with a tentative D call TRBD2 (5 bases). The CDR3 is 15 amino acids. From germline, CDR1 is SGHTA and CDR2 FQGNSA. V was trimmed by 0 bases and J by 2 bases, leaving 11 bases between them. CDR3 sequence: CASSLAFGNTYEQYF. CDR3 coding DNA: TGTGCCAGCAGCTTAGCGTTCGGGAACACCTACGAGCAGTACTTC.

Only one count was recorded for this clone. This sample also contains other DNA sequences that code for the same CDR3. CDR3 residues: CASSLAGSYEQYF. The CDR3 region has the DNA TGCGCCAGCAGCTTGGCTGGATCCTACGAGCAGTACTTC. The rearrangement uses TRBV5-1 and TRBJ2-7; D remains ambiguous. CDR3 size: 13 residues. Germline V lookup: CDR1 SGHRS, CDR2 YFSETQ. V was trimmed by 0 bases and J by 1 base, leaving 5 bases between them. Full variable domain (remainder filled in from reference TRBV5-1 and TRBJ2-7): KAGVTQTPRYLIKTRGQQVTLSCSPISGHRSVSWYQQTPGQGLQFLFEYFSETQRNKGNFPGRFSGRQFSNSRSEMNVSTLELGDSALYLCASSLAGSYEQYFGPGTRLTVT.